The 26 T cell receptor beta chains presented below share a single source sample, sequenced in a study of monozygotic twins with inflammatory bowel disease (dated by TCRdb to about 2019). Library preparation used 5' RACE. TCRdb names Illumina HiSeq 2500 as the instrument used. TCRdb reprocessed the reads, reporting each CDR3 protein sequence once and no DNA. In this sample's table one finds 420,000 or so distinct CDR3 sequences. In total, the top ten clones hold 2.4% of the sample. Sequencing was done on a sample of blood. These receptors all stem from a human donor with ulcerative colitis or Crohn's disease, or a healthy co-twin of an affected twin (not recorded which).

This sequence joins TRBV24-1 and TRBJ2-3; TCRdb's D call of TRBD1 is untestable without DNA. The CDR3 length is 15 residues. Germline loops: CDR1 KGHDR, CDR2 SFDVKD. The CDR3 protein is CATSDFRDSTDTQYF.

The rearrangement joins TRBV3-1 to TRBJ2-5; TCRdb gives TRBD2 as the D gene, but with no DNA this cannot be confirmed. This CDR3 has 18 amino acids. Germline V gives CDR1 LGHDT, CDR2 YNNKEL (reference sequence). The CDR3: CASSPGLIAGAVGETQYF.

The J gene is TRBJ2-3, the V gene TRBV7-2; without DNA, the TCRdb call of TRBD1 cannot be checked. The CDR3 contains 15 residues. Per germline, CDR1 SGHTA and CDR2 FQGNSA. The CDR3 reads CASSRDRGFTDTQYF. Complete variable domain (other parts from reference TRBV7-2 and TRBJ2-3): GAGVSQSPSNKVTEKGKDVELRCDPISGHTALYWYRQSLGQGLEFLIYFQGNSAPDKSGLPSDRFSAERTGGSVSTLTIQRTQQEDSAVYLCASSRDRGFTDTQYFGPGTRLTVL.

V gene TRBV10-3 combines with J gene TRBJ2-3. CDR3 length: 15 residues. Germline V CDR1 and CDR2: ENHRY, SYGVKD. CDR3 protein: CAISDTAESTDTQYF.

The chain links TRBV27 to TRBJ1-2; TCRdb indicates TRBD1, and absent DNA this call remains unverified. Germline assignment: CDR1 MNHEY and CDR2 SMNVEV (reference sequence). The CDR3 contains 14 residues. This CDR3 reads CASSFSRVNYGYTF.

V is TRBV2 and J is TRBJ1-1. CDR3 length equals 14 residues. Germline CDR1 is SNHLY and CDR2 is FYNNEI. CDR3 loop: CASSEAQENTEAFF. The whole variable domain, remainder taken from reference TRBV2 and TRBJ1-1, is EPEVTQTPSHQVTQMGQEVILRCVPISNHLYFYWYRQILGQKVEFLVSFYNNEISEKSEIFDDQFSVERPDGSNFTLKIRSTKLEDSAMYFCASSEAQENTEAFFGQGTRLTVV.

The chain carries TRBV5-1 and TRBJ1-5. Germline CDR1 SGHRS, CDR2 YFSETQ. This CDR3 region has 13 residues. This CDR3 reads CASKSGDNQPQHF.

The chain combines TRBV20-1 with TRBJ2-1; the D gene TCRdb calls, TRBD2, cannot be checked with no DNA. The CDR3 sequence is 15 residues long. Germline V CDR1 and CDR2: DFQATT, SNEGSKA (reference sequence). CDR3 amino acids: CSAWTSGGNYNEQFF.

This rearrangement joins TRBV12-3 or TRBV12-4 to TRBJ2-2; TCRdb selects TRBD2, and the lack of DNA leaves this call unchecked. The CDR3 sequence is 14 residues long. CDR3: CATTREARRGELFF.

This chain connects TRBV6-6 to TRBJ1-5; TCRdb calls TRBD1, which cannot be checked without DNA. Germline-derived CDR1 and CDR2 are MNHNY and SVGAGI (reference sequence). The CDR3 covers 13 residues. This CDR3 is CASNDAATGTQHF.

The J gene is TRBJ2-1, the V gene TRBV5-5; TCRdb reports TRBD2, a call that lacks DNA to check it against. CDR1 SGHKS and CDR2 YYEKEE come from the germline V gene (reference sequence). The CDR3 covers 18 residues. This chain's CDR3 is CASRLGLAGGRNYNEQFF. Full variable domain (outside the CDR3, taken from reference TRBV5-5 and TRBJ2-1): DAGVTQSPTHLIKTRGQQVTLRCSPISGHKSVSWYQQVLGQGPQFIFQYYEKEERGRGNFPDRFSARQFPNYSSELNVNALLLGDSALYLCASRLGLAGGRNYNEQFFGPGTRLTVL.

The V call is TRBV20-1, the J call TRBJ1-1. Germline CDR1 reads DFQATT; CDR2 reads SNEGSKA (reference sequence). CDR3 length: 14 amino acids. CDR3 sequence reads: CSARDGSMNTEAFF.

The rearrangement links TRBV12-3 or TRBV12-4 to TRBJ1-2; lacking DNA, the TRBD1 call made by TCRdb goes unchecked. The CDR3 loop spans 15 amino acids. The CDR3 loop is CASSLQGAMGSGYTF.

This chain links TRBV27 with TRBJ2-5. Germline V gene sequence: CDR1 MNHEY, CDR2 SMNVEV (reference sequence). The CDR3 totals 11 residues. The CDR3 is CASSVSGTQYF.

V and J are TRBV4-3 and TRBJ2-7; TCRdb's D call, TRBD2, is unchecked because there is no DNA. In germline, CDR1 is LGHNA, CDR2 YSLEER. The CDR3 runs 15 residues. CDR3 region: CASSQDNGLAYEQYF.

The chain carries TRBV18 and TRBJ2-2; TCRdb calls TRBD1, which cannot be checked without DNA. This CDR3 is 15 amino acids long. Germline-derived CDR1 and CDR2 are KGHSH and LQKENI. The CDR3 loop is CASSPVRGETGELFF.

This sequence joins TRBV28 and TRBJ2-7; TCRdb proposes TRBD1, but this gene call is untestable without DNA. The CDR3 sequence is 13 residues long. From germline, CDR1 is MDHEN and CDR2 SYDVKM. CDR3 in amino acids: CASSPGVVGEQYF.

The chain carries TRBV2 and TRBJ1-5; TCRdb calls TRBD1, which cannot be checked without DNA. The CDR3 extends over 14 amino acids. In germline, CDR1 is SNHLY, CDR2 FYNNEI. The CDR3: CASSEGTGRQPQHF. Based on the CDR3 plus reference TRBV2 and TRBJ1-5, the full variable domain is EPEVTQTPSHQVTQMGQEVILRCVPISNHLYFYWYRQILGQKVEFLVSFYNNEISEKSEIFDDQFSVERPDGSNFTLKIRSTKLEDSAMYFCASSEGTGRQPQHFGDGTRLSIL.

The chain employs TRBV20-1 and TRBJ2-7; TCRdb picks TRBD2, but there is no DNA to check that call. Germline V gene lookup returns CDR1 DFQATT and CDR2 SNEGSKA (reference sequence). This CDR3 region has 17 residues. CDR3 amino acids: CSARELISGTSTYEQYF.

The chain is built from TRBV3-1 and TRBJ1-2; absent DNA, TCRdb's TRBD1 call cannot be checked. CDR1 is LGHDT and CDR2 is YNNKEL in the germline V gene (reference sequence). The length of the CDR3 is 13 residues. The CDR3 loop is CASKGGQAYGYTF.

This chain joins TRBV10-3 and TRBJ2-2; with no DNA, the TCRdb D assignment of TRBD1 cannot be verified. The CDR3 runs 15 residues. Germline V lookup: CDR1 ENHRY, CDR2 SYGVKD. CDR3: CAISPDGQNTGELFF.

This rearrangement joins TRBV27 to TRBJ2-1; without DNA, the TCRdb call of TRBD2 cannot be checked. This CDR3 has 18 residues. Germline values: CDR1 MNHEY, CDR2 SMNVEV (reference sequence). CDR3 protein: CASSPLTSGGPTYNEQFF.

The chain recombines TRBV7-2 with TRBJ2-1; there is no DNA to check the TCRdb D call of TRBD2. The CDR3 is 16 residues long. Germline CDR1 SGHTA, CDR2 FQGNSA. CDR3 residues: CASSLFASGSGYEQFF. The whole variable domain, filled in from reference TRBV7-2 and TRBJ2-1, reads GAGVSQSPSNKVTEKGKDVELRCDPISGHTALYWYRQSLGQGLEFLIYFQGNSAPDKSGLPSDRFSAERTGGSVSTLTIQRTQQEDSAVYLCASSLFASGSGYEQFFGPGTRLTVL.

CDR3 in amino acids: CSASPNRVGSSYNSPLHF. V usage is TRBV20-1 and J usage is TRBJ1-6; there is no DNA to check the TCRdb D call of TRBD1. Germline-derived CDR1 and CDR2 are DFQATT and SNEGSKA (reference sequence). The CDR3 is made up of 18 amino acids.

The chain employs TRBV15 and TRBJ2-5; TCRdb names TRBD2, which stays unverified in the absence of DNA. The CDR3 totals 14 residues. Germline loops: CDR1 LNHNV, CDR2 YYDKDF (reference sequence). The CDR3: CATKAGALQETQYF.

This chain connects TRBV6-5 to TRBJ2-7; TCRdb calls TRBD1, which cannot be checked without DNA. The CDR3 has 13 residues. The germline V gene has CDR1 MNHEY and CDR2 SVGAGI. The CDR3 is CASGPGQGSEQYF.